A selection of T cell receptor beta chains follows, all from one sample in a study of shared clonotypes between healthy human individuals. Generated by immunoSEQ multiplex PCR, the TCRdb table keeps only in-frame clones and is missing some. The data show approximately 2,000,000 clones, with around 93% seen just once and under 2% held by the top ten. What was sequenced was naive CD8+ T cells from PBMCs. The origin of the receptors is a man aged 18-30 years in good health. Some clones in this sample may be carry-over from other donors' samples. The CDR3 runs from the conserved cysteine through the conserved F or W. Fields, in order: J gene, clone size, V gene, D gene, CDR3 DNA, CDR3 protein. A D gene is named only where the DNA matches it firmly. Expanded clones get a size class; other rows say once, few or many, or leave the size out.

TRBJ2-3,-,TRBV28,-,TGTGCCAGCAGTCCACTGCGAGATTTAACAGATACGCAGTATTTT,CASSPLRDLTDTQYF
TRBJ1-1,once,TRBV4-2,-,TGTGCCAGCAGCCAAGATCTGTTGAGGGGCACTGAAGCTTTCTTT,CASSQDLLRGTEAFF
TRBJ1-5,-,TRBV15,-,TGTGCCACCAGCAGAGGTAGTTGGCCCAGCAATCAGCCCCAGCATTTT,CATSRGSWPSNQPQHF
TRBJ2-7,-,TRBV7-9,TRBD1,TGTGCCAGCAGCTTAGGTGGGACAGGGGTCTACGAGCAGTACTTC,CASSLGGTGVYEQYF
TRBJ1-2,once,TRBV27,-,TGTGCCAGCGGCCCCGACACCGGCTACACCTTC,CASGPDTGYTF
TRBJ1-5,-,TRBV15,-,TGTGCCACCAGCAGAGATGGGGCAGGTAATCAGCCCCAGCATTTT,CATSRDGAGNQPQHF
TRBJ1-3,-,TRBV19,-,TGTGCCAGTAGCCCGGACAGCTTCTCTGGAAACACCATATATTTT,CASSPDSFSGNTIYF
TRBJ1-1,-,TRBV19,-,TGTGCCAGTAGTACATTGAACACTGAAGCTTTCTTT,CASSTLNTEAFF
TRBJ2-2,-,TRBV10-3,TRBD2,TGTGCGACGATAGGCCGAGCGGGAGGGGCGAACACCGGGGAGCTGTTTTTT,CATIGRAGGANTGELFF
TRBJ2-7,few,TRBV5-4,TRBD1,TGTGCCAGCAGCTTGGAGGGACAGGGCGACGAGCAGTACTTC,CASSLEGQGDEQYF
TRBJ2-1,-,TRBV29-1,-,TGCAGCGTTGAGGCGGTGCGGAACTCCTACAATGAGCAGTTCTTC,CSVEAVRNSYNEQFF
TRBJ1-1,-,TRBV19,-,TGTGCCAGTAGTACATACAGGATCATGAACACTGAAGCTTTCTTT,CASSTYRIMNTEAFF
TRBJ1-2,-,TRBV6-5,-,TGTGCCAGCAGTTACTCATTCCAAGGGTTAGGTGGCTACACCTTC,CASSYSFQGLGGYTF
TRBJ1-5,-,TRBV28,-,TGTGCCAGCAGCCGCCGGGGCAGCCCATGGCCCCAGCATTTT,CASSRRGSPWPQHF
TRBJ1-1,-,TRBV27,TRBD1,TGTGCCAGCAGTCCGCTCCAGGGGGGCACTGAAGCTTTCTTT,CASSPLQGGTEAFF
TRBJ2-1,-,TRBV9,-,TGTGCCAGCAGCGTAGGGGGACACGGGATCTACAATGAGCAGTTCTTC,CASSVGGHGIYNEQFF
TRBJ2-1,once,TRBV27,TRBD2,TGTGCCAGCAGTTCCAGGGGACTAGCGGGAGGGATTAGCTCCTACAATGAGCAGTTCTTC,CASSSRGLAGGISSYNEQFF
TRBJ1-1,-,TRBV28,-,TGTGCCAGCAGTTTATTACTGGGGACGGTGAACACTGAAGCTTTCTTT,CASSLLLGTVNTEAFF
TRBJ1-1,once,TRBV27,TRBD1,TGTGCCAGCAGTCGGCGGGACAGGGGACAGGTAATTGCTTTCTTT,CASSRRDRGQVIAFF
TRBJ1-5,-,TRBV5-6,-,TGTGCCAGCAGTGCCGGGCCCATGGGGCCCCAGCATTTT,CASSAGPMGPQHF
TRBJ2-3,-,TRBV5-1,TRBD1,TGCGCCAGCAGCAGGGGACAGGGGGCGGCCACAGATACGCAGTATTTT,CASSRGQGAATDTQYF
TRBJ2-7,-,TRBV5-1,TRBD1,TGCGCCAGCAGCCACGGGACAGGGACTGCCTACGAGCAGTACTTC,CASSHGTGTAYEQYF
TRBJ1-1,-,TRBV5-1,-,TGCGCCAGCAGCTTGGGTGGAGCCACTGAAGCTTTCTTT,CASSLGGATEAFF
TRBJ1-3,-,TRBV7-6,-,TGTGCCAGCAGCGAAAGATGGGGATCTGGAAACACCATATATTTT,CASSERWGSGNTIYF
TRBJ1-1,few,TRBV14,-,TGTGCCAGCAGCCAAGATGGGAGGATGAACACTGAAGCTTTCTTT,CASSQDGRMNTEAFF
TRBJ1-2,-,TRBV11-2,-,TGTGCCAGCAGCCAGGGACATGGCTATGGCTACACCTTC,CASSQGHGYGYTF
TRBJ2-3,-,TRBV4-3,TRBD2,TGCGCCAGCAGCCAAGAGAGTTTTAGCGGGATCTACACAGATACGCAGTATTTT,CASSQESFSGIYTDTQYF
TRBJ1-1,-,TRBV28,-,TGTGCCAGCAGACCCCAGGGGTGGTACACTGAAGCTTTCTTT,CASRPQGWYTEAFF
TRBJ2-5,-,TRBV30,-,TGTGCCTGGAATTCGGGAGCGGAGACCCAGTACTTC,CAWNSGAETQYF
TRBJ2-7,-,TRBV7-9,TRBD2,TGTGCCAGCAGTCTGACTAGCCAGGGCGAGCAGTACTTC,CASSLTSQGEQYF
TRBJ2-1,once,TRBV6-9,TRBD2,TGTGCCACCGCGACTAGCGGGAGGGAATCCTACAATGAGCAGTTCTTC,CATATSGRESYNEQFF
TRBJ2-5,-,TRBV28,-,TGTGCCAGCAGTTCCCCCCTTCGTCGGGAGACCCAGTACTTC,CASSSPLRRETQYF
TRBJ2-7,-,TRBV6-5,-,TGTGCCAGCAACTACGAGCAGTACTTC,CASNYEQYF
TRBJ2-1,once,TRBV5-6,-,TGTGCCAGCAGCTTGGCCGGTAGCTACAATGAGCAGTTCTTC,CASSLAGSYNEQFF
TRBJ2-7,-,TRBV18,TRBD1,TGTGCCAGCTCACCAGTAGGGACAGGGAACGAGCAGTACTTC,CASSPVGTGNEQYF
TRBJ2-7,-,TRBV29-1,-,TGCAGCGTGGGGACGGGAAAGACCTACGAGCAGTACTTC,CSVGTGKTYEQYF
TRBJ2-5,-,TRBV6-6,TRBD2,TGTGCCAGCAGTGACGACCCGGGGGGAGAGACCCAGTACTTC,CASSDDPGGETQYF
TRBJ1-1,-,TRBV19,-,TGTGCCAGTAGTATAGTGGCGGGGGCGACTGAAGCTTTCTTT,CASSIVAGATEAFF
TRBJ2-1,-,TRBV5-1,TRBD2,TGCGCCAGCAGCCACGGGACTTCAACTAGCGGGAGAGGGAACAATGAGCAGTTCTTC,CASSHGTSTSGRGNNEQFF
TRBJ2-5,-,TRBV28,TRBD1,TGTGCCAGCAGTGGGGGACAGGGGGCGGAGACCCAGTACTTC,CASSGGQGAETQYF
TRBJ2-7,-,TRBV5-1,-,TGCGCCAGCAGCTTCAACGGACAGAGCTCCTACGAGCAGTACTTC,CASSFNGQSSYEQYF
TRBJ2-7,-,TRBV15,TRBD1,TGTGCCACCAGCAGGCGTACCAGGACAGGCTCCTACGAGCAGTACTTC,CATSRRTRTGSYEQYF